These 26 T cell receptor beta chains originate from one sample sequenced in a study of blood T cell repertoires in COVID-19. Assay used: immunoSEQ multiplex PCR; TCRdb lists only in-frame clones, some missing. The sample includes some 400,000 clones, 87% of them seen just once. The sample taken for sequencing was peripheral blood. These TCRs come from a woman aged 25-40 years with COVID-19, enrolled during active disease.

The V gene is TRBV19, the J gene TRBJ2-4; 8 bases map to TRBD1. Per the germline V gene, CDR1 is LNHDA and CDR2 is SQIVND (reference sequence). Unmatched junction bases numbered 7, after V lost 3 bases and J lost 6 bases. This CDR3 spans 15 amino acids. CDR3: CASSISDRGGNIQYF. Here the CDR3 DNA reads TGTGCCAGTAGTATCAGTGACAGGGGCGGAAACATTCAGTACTTC.

J is TRBJ1-2 and V is TRBV19; D is unclear. CDR1 LNHDA and CDR2 SQIVND come from the germline V gene (reference sequence). The CDR3 has 13 residues. Deletions cut 1 base from V and 3 bases from J, with 6 bases between. CDR3: CASSIGVDYGYTF. DNA for the CDR3: TGTGCCAGTAGTATAGGAGTAGACTATGGCTACACCTTC.

The V gene is TRBV5-5, the J gene TRBJ1-6; no clear D. This CDR3 has 18 amino acids. Germline-derived CDR1 and CDR2 are SGHKS and YYEKEE (reference sequence). Trimming removed 4 bases at V and 5 bases at J, with 22 bases between. The DNA for the CDR3 is TGTGCCAGCAGCCCCCGAGCGGGGTCCTCGACCAATAATTCACCCCTCCACTTT. Translating it yields CASSPRAGSSTNNSPLHF.

The rearrangement links TRBV3-1 (or the pseudogene TRBV3-2) to TRBJ2-5; 10 bases are shared with TRBD1. Germline trimming cut 4 bases from V and 4 bases from J; bases unmatched to any gene: 6. Germline assignment: CDR1 LGHDT and CDR2 YNNKEL (reference sequence). The CDR3 covers 15 residues. The CDR3 DNA is TGTGCCAGCAGCCGACAGGGGGCGTTTCCAGAGACCCAGTACTTC. It specifies CASSRQGAFPETQYF.

A single count supports this clone. The sample holds other DNA sequences that translate to the same CDR3. The rearrangement uses TRBV19 and TRBJ2-1; perhaps TRBD2 as D (5 bases). The germline V gene encodes CDR1 LNHDA and CDR2 SQIVND (reference sequence). This CDR3 comprises 15 residues. Deletions cut 3 bases from V and 4 bases from J, with 13 bases between. In nucleotides, the CDR3 is TGTGCCAGTAGTATCGGAGGATTAGGGTACAATGAGCAGTTCTTC. It yields the protein CASSIGGLGYNEQFF.

The chain employs TRBV7-8 and TRBJ2-5; 10 bases match TRBD2. The CDR3 loop spans 22 amino acids. Germline CDR1 SGHVS, CDR2 FQNEAQ. The trim removed 2 bases at V and 2 bases at J, leaving 23 bases unmatched. The CDR3 DNA is TGTGCCAGCAGCTTACCCAATACCTCCAGGCTAGCGGGAGTAGTGGAGCAAGAGACCCAGTACTTC. Residues: CASSLPNTSRLAGVVEQETQYF.

The rearrangement joins TRBV5-8 to TRBJ2-3, with TRBD1 matching 11 bases. The CDR3 runs 17 residues. CDR1 SGHTS and CDR2 YDEGEE come from the germline V gene. The V gene end was trimmed by 1 base and the J gene end by 1 base; junction bases not matched to a gene: 5. CDR3: CASSLWTGGQGTDTQYF. CDR3 bases: TGTGCCAGCAGCTTGTGGACAGGGGGCCAGGGCACAGATACGCAGTATTTT.

This clone has a count of ten or more. The chain has TRBV28 and TRBJ2-3; tentative D call: TRBD1 (6 bases). CDR3 size: 16 residues. Germline loops: CDR1 MDHEN, CDR2 SYDVKM. V lost 6 bases to trimming and J lost 1 base, with 17 bases between them. In nucleotides, the CDR3 is TGTGCCAGCAGCCAAAGGGGGAACTCTCGCACAGATACGCAGTATTTT. Translation: CASSQRGNSRTDTQYF.

Points on this clone: At the DNA level, this CDR3 is encoded by other sequences in the same sample as well. The genes are TRBV3-1 (or the pseudogene TRBV3-2) and TRBJ2-7, with 8 nucleotides matching TRBD2. Germline values: CDR1 LGHDT, CDR2 YNNKEL (reference sequence). The CDR3 contains 14 residues. With 2 bases clipped from V and 1 base from J, the junction kept 1 base outside the gene matches. CDR3 nucleotides: TGTGCCAGCAGCCAAACTAGCGGATCCTACGAGCAGTACTTC. It yields the protein CASSQTSGSYEQYF.

This rearrangement joins TRBV2 to TRBJ2-1; D might be TRBD1 (6 bases). The CDR3 consists of 12 residues. Germline V gene sequence: CDR1 SNHLY, CDR2 FYNNEI. The germline V and J ends were trimmed by 6 bases and 8 bases, with 11 bases remaining between them. The CDR3 DNA reads TGTGCCAGCAGGGGGACACTCCATGAGCAGTTCTTC. Its protein product is CASRGTLHEQFF.

The chain joins TRBV28 to TRBJ1-1; 9 bases fit TRBD1. V was pared by 7 bases and J by 5 bases, with 8 bases of the junction left unmatched. Germline loops: CDR1 MDHEN, CDR2 SYDVKM. This CDR3 comprises 14 residues. The chain's CDR3 is CASITTGGGTEAFF. The CDR3 coding sequence is TGTGCCAGCATCACGACAGGGGGAGGGACTGAAGCTTTCTTT. Drawing the rest from reference TRBV28 and TRBJ1-1, the complete variable domain is DVKVTQSSRYLVKRTGEKVFLECVQDMDHENMFWYRQDPGLGLRLIYFSYDVKMKEKGDIPEGYSVSREKKERFSLILESASTNQTSMYLCASITTGGGTEAFFGQGTRLTVV.

Here the CDR3 reads CSVEGPGGSEQYF. The CDR3 region has the DNA TGCAGCGTGGAGGGACCCGGCGGCTCCGAGCAGTACTTC. The chain joins TRBV29-1 to TRBJ2-7; TRBD2 might be the D (6 bases). CDR3 length equals 13 residues. V lost 6 bases and J lost 6, with 18 bases in between. CDR1 is SQVTM, CDR2 ANQGSEA, per germline.

The genes are TRBV28 and TRBJ2-2, with 7 bases identical to TRBD1. The CDR3 covers 15 residues. The germline gives CDR1 MDHEN, CDR2 SYDVKM. The V segment lost 6 bases and the J segment 5 bases; nucleotides outside the gene matches: 9. DNA for the CDR3: TGTGCCAGCAGATCCGGGACAGATTTTACCGGGGAGCTGTTTTTT. It translates to CASRSGTDFTGELFF.

The chain links TRBV6-5 to TRBJ1-3; D may be TRBD1 (6 bases). The CDR3 is 14 residues long. V was pared by 5 bases and J by 1 base, with 9 bases between. Germline-derived CDR1 and CDR2 are MNHEY and SVGAGI. The chain's CDR3 is CASSRQGSGNTIYF. As DNA, the CDR3 is TGTGCCAGCAGTCGTCAGGGGTCTGGAAACACCATATATTTT.

The chain is built from TRBV28 and TRBJ2-1, with 15 bases matching TRBD2. V was pared by 5 bases and J by 7 bases, with 6 bases of the junction left unmatched. CDR1 is MDHEN, CDR2 SYDVKM, per germline. CDR3 length equals 16 residues. CDR3 coding DNA: TGTGCCAGCAGTCCGGGACTAGCGGGAGGTCTAAATGAGCAGTTCTTC. The encoded protein is CASSPGLAGGLNEQFF.

The V and J genes are TRBV28 and TRBJ1-2; no definite D call. The germline V gene encodes CDR1 MDHEN and CDR2 SYDVKM. The V gene lost 5 bases and the J gene lost 4 bases, with 17 bases spanning the gap. The CDR3 totals 15 residues. In nucleotides, the CDR3 is TGTGCCAGCAGTCCCTACAGACGGATGCTCTATGGCTACACCTTC. The encoded protein is CASSPYRRMLYGYTF.

About this clone itself: The same CDR3 can be traced to other DNA sequences in this sample. The rearrangement joins TRBV9 to TRBJ2-5; D is possibly TRBD1 (5 bases). Per germline, CDR1 SGDLS and CDR2 YYNGEE. Trimming removed 1 base from V and 5 bases from J, with 9 bases in between. The CDR3 contains 13 residues. CDR3 sequence (DNA): TGTGCCAGCAGCGTAAGGGGTGGGGAGACCCAGTACTTC. This encodes CASSVRGGETQYF.

This chain joins TRBV2 and TRBJ2-3, with 8 bases fitting TRBD1. The ends lost 4 bases at V and 4 bases at J; junction bases unmatched: 4. CDR3 length: 14 residues. Germline loops: CDR1 SNHLY, CDR2 FYNNEI. In DNA, the CDR3 is TGTGCCAGCAGTGCGGACAGGGCTTCAGATACGCAGTATTTT. Protein sequence: CASSADRASDTQYF.

This clone was counted between two and nine times. This sequence joins TRBV19 and TRBJ2-6; TRBD1 matches at 7 bases. V shed 5 bases, J shed 2 bases, and the junction held 6 bases outside the gene matches. Looked up from germline, CDR1 is LNHDA and CDR2 is SQIVND (reference sequence). The length of the CDR3 is 16 residues. The CDR3 DNA is TGTGCCAGTAGTGCGAAGACAGGGACTGGGGCCAACGTCCTGACTTTC. This encodes CASSAKTGTGANVLTF.

This chain uses TRBV4-1 with TRBJ2-5, with 7 bases fitting TRBD1. V shed 1 base, J shed 4 bases, and the junction held 6 bases outside the gene matches. Germline V gene lookup returns CDR1 MGHRA and CDR2 YSYEKL. This CDR3 spans 15 amino acids. The CDR3 loop is CASSQAPRGRETQYF. Here the CDR3 DNA reads TGCGCCAGCAGCCAAGCCCCCAGGGGGAGAGAGACCCAGTACTTC.

This clone was recorded once. The chain employs TRBV28 and TRBJ2-7; 10 nucleotides match TRBD2. Germline V gene lookup returns CDR1 MDHEN and CDR2 SYDVKM. This CDR3 region has 15 residues. V dropped 6 bases and J dropped 3; count of bases not matched to a gene: 8. The CDR3 nucleotides are TGTGCCAGCAGGCATCCGGGACTAGCGCTCTACGAGCAGTACTTC. Translating gives CASRHPGLALYEQYF.

V usage is TRBV11-2 and J usage is TRBJ1-3, with D tentatively TRBD1 (6 bases). Per germline, CDR1 SGHAT and CDR2 FQNNGV. This CDR3 is 14 amino acids long. The V end was cut by 6 bases, the J end by 4 bases, with 13 bases between. CDR3 bases: TGTGCCAGCAGGTCGTACAGGGCAGGAAACACCATATATTTT. It codes for CASRSYRAGNTIYF.

This clone was seen ten or more times. V is TRBV15 and J is TRBJ2-7; possibly TRBD2 for D (6 bases). The germline V gene encodes CDR1 LNHNV and CDR2 YYDKDF (reference sequence). The germline V and J ends were trimmed by 0 bases and 2 bases, with 11 bases remaining between them. The CDR3 sequence is 15 residues long. DNA for the CDR3: TGTGCCACCAGCAGAGATGCCGGGGGTGCCTACGAGCAGTACTTC. This sequence encodes CATSRDAGGAYEQYF.

The V and J genes are TRBV30 and TRBJ1-3, with D unclear. The CDR3 has 14 residues. Trimming cost V 0 bases and J 0 bases, with 6 bases left between them. The germline CDR1 and CDR2 sequences are GTSNPN and SVGIG (reference sequence). The CDR3 is CAWSVLRSGNTIYF. Here the CDR3 DNA reads TGTGCCTGGAGTGTTCTTCGCTCTGGAAACACCATATATTTT.

V and J are TRBV2 and TRBJ2-5; D is uncertain. This CDR3 has 13 residues. The V end lost 2 bases, the J end lost 5 bases, and 9 bases lay between the germline ends. Germline CDR1 SNHLY, CDR2 FYNNEI. The CDR3 nucleotides read TGTGCCAGCAGTGAACTATCCCTGGAGACCCAGTACTTC. This translates into CASSELSLETQYF.

The chain is built from TRBV28 and TRBJ1-2; the match to TRBD1 covers 8 bases. Germline V gene data show CDR1 as MDHEN and CDR2 as SYDVKM. The CDR3 runs to 15 residues. After removal of 4 bases from V and 4 bases from J, the junction contained 8 bases not matched to a gene. CDR3 sequence: CASSSPTGDLYGYTF. The CDR3 nucleotides are TGTGCCAGCAGTTCCCCGACAGGGGACCTCTATGGCTACACCTTC.